The sequence of this T cell receptor (beta chain) was determined in a study of blood T cells in healthy people across ages. Broader study findings: Comparison with aged donors showed that long-lived donors had more naive CD4+ cells and higher diversity. Older individuals had lower TCR beta diversity per million T cells (the decline was roughly linear).

The table lists this clonotype with many counts. Its antigen remains unknown. CDR1 and CDR2 (germline): SGHRS, YFSETQ. The CDR3 is made up of 14 amino acids. The ends lost 3 bases at V and 2 bases at J; junction bases unmatched: 3. A J-beta primer mix and a sample-barcoded 5' primer were used in a second PCR of about 7 to 12 cycles. A template-switch adaptor containing 12 random nucleotides labeled each cDNA molecule. Each CDR3 protein gets one entry after TCRdb re-called the 5' RACE reads with MiXCR. The table records 1.5 million to 2 million distinct CDR3 sequences, 25% to 30% of them present only once.

The chain combines TRBV5-1 with TRBJ2-3; 7 bases line up with TRBD1. The sample comprised blood. This receptor was obtained from a woman in her twenties or thirties in good health. The CDR3 bases are TGCGCCAGCAGCTGGGACAGCTCCACAGATACGCAGTATTTT. It yields the protein CASSWDSSTDTQYF.